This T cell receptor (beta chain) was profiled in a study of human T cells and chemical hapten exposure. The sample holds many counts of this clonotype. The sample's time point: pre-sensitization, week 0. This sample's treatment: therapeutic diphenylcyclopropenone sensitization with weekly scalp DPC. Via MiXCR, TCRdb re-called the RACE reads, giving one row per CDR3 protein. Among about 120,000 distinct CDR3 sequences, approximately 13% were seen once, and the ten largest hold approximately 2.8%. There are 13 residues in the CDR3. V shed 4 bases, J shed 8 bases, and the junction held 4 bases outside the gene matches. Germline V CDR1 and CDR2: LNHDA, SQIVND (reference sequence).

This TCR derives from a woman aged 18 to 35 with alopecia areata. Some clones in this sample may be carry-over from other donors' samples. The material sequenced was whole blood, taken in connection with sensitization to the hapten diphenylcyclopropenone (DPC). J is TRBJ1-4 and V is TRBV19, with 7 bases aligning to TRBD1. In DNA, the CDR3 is TGTGCCAGTAGTACGACAGGGATGGAAAAACTGTTTTTT. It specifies CASSTTGMEKLFF.